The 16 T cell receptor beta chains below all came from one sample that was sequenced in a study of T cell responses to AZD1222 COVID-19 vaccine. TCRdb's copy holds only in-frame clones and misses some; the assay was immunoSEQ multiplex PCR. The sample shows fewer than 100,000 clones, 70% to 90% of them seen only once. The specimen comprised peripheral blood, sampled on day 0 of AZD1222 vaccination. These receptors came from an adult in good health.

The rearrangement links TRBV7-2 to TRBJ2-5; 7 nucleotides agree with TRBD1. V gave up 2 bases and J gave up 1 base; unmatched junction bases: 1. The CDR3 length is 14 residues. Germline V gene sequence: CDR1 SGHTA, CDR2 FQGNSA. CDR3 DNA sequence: TGTGCCAGCAGCTTACGGACAGGCCAAGAGACCCAGTACTTC. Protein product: CASSLRTGQETQYF.

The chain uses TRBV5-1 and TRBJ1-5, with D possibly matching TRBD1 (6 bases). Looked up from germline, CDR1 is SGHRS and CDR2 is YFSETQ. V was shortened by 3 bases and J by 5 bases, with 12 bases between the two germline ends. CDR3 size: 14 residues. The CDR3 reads CASSWTADDQPQHF. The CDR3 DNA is TGCGCCAGCAGCTGGACAGCAGATGATCAGCCCCAGCATTTT.

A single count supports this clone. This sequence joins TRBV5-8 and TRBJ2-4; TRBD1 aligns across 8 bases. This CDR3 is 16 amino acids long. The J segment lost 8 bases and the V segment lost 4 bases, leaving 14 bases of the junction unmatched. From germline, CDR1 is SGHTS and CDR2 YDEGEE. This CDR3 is CASSKGQGLLGYIQYF. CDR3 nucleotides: TGTGCCAGCAGCAAAGGACAGGGACTCCTCGGGTACATTCAGTACTTC.

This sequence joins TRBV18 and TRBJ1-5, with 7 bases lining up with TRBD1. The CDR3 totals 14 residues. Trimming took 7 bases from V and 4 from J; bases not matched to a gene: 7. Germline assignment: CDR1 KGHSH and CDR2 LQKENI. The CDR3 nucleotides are TGTGCCAGCTGGAGGGGGACAGAAAATCAGCCCCAGCATTTT. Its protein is CASWRGTENQPQHF.

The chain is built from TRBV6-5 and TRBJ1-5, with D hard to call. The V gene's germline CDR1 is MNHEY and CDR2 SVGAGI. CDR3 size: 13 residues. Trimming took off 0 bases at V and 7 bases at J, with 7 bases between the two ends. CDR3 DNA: TGTGCCAGCAGTTACTCGTGGAGACAGCCCCAGCATTTT. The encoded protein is CASSYSWRQPQHF.

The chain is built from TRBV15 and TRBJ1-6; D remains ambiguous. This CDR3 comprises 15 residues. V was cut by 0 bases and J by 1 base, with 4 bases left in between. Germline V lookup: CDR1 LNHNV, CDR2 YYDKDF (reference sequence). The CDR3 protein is CATSRDLSYNSPLHF. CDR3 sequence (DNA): TGTGCCACCAGCAGAGATCTGTCCTATAATTCACCCCTCCACTTT.

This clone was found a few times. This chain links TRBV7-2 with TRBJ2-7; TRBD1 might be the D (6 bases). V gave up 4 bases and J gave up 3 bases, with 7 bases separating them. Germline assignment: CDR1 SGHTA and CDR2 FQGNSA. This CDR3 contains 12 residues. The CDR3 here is CASSSQGYEQYF. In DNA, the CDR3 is TGTGCCAGCAGCTCACAGGGCTACGAGCAGTACTTC.

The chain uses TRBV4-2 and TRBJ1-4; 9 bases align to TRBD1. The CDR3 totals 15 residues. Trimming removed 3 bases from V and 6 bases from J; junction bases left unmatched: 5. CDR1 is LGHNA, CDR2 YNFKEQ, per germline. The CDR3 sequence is CASSHGDREDEKLFF. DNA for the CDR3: TGTGCCAGCAGCCATGGGGACAGGGAAGATGAAAAACTGTTTTTT.

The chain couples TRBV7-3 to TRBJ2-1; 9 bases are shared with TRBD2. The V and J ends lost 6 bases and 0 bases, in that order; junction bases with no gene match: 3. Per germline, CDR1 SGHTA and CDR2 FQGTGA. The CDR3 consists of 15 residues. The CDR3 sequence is CASSYSGSSYNEQFF. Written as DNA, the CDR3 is TGTGCCAGCAGTTATAGCGGGAGCTCCTACAATGAGCAGTTCTTC.

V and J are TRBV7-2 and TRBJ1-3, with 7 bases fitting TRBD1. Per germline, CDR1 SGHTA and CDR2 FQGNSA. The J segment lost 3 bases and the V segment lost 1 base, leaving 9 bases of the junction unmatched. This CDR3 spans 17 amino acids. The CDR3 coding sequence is TGTGCCAGCAGCTTAGAGGGGGCAGGGCGGATTGGAAACACCATATATTTT. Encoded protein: CASSLEGAGRIGNTIYF. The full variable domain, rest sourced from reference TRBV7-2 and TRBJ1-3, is GAGVSQSPSNKVTEKGKDVELRCDPISGHTALYWYRQSLGQGLEFLIYFQGNSAPDKSGLPSDRFSAERTGGSVSTLTIQRTQQEDSAVYLCASSLEGAGRIGNTIYFGEGSWLTVV.

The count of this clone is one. In nucleotides, the CDR3 is TGTGCTAGTGGTTTGGGAACAGGGGCCCCCGAAGAGACCCAGTACTTC. It encodes CASGLGTGAPEETQYF. The J gene is TRBJ2-5, the V gene TRBV12-5, with TRBD1 identical over 7 bases. The CDR3 has 16 residues. V was pared by 1 base and J by 3 bases, with 8 bases of the junction left unmatched. Per germline, CDR1 LGHNT and CDR2 FRNRAP.

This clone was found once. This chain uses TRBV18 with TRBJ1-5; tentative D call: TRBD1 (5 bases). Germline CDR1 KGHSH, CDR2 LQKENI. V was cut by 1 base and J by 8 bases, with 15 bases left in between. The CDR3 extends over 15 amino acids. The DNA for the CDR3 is TGTGCCAGCTCACCACTCGGGGGAATAGGTGAGCCCCAGCATTTT. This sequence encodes CASSPLGGIGEPQHF.

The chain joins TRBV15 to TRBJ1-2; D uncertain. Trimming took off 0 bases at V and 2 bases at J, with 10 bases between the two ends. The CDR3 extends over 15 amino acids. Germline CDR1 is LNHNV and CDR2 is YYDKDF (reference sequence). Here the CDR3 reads CATSREQNANYGYTF. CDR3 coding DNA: TGTGCCACCAGCAGAGAGCAAAATGCCAACTATGGCTACACCTTC. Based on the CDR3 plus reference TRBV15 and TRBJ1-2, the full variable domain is DAMVIQNPRYQVTQFGKPVTLSCSQTLNHNVMYWYQQKSSQAPKLLFHYYDKDFNNEADTPDNFQSRRPNTSFCFLDIRSPGLGDTAMYLCATSREQNANYGYTFGSGTRLTVV.

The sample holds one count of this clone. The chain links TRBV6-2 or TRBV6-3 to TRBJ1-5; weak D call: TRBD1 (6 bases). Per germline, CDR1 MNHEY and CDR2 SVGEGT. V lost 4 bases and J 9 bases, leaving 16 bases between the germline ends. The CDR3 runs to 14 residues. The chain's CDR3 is CASSWGPPSMPQHF. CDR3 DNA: TGTGCCAGCAGTTGGGGGCCCCCGAGCATGCCCCAGCATTTT.

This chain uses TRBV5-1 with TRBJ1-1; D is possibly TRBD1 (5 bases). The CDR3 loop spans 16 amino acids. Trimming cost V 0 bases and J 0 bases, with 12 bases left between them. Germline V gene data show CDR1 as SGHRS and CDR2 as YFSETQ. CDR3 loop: CASSLGGGGMNTEAFF. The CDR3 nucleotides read TGCGCCAGCAGCTTGGGGGGCGGAGGCATGAACACTGAAGCTTTCTTT.

CDR3 nucleotide sequence: TGTGCCAGCAGCCACCTTAGACAGGGTGGGTACACCTTC. It is translated as CASSHLRQGGYTF. The chain links TRBV3-1 (or the pseudogene TRBV3-2) to TRBJ1-2; 7 bases are a match to TRBD1. The V gene end was trimmed by 3 bases and the J gene end by 11 bases; junction bases not matched to a gene: 9. The CDR3 has 13 residues. CDR1 and CDR2 from the germline V gene are LGHDT and YNNKEL (reference sequence).